One sample yielded the 18 T cell receptor beta chains listed below, sequenced in a study of blood T cell repertoires in COVID-19. The protocol was immunoSEQ multiplex PCR, while the TCRdb copy is restricted to in-frame clones and leaves out a portion. The sample includes around 260,000 clones, around 90% of them seen just once. The specimen was peripheral blood. These receptors all come from a person aged 18 to 30 with COVID-19, enrolled during active disease.

This clone was detected only once. The chain has TRBV5-1 and TRBJ2-6, with TRBD2 identical over 11 bases. Germline V gene data show CDR1 as SGHRS and CDR2 as YFSETQ. Trimming removed 4 bases from V and 1 base from J; junction bases left unmatched: 13. The CDR3 contains 20 residues. Written as DNA, the CDR3 is TGCGCCAGCAGCCCCGGGACTAGCGGACCCTCCCTTTCTGGGGCCAACGTCCTGACTTTC. It specifies CASSPGTSGPSLSGANVLTF. The full variable domain, rest sourced from reference TRBV5-1 and TRBJ2-6, is KAGVTQTPRYLIKTRGQQVTLSCSPISGHRSVSWYQQTPGQGLQFLFEYFSETQRNKGNFPGRFSGRQFSNSRSEMNVSTLELGDSALYLCASSPGTSGPSLSGANVLTFGAGSRLTVL.

The rearrangement links TRBV9 to TRBJ2-1; perhaps TRBD1 as D (5 bases). Germline V gene data show CDR1 as SGDLS and CDR2 as YYNGEE. This CDR3 spans 11 amino acids. Trimming shortened V by 4 bases and J by 6 bases, and 5 bases separated the two germline ends. The chain's CDR3 is CASSTGNEQFF. CDR3 sequence (DNA): TGTGCCAGCAGCACAGGCAATGAGCAGTTCTTC.

The V gene is TRBV7-2, the J gene TRBJ1-1; D is unclear. The CDR3 totals 15 residues. With 5 bases removed from V and 4 bases from J, the gap between germline ends came to 17 bases. Per germline, CDR1 SGHTA and CDR2 FQGNSA. The CDR3 spells CASSTPIGDGTEAFF. CDR3 coding DNA: TGTGCCAGCAGCACGCCAATAGGAGACGGCACTGAAGCTTTCTTT.

The chain joins TRBV5-4 to TRBJ2-1; maybe TRBD1 (5 bases). Germline V CDR1 and CDR2: SGHNT, YYREEE (reference sequence). V was cut by 3 bases and J by 3 bases, with 13 bases left in between. This CDR3 has 15 residues. The CDR3 region has the DNA TGTGCCAGCAGCTGGGCAGGGCAGGTCTACAATGAGCAGTTCTTC. Amino acids: CASSWAGQVYNEQFF.

The DNA of the CDR3 is TGTGCCAGCAGCCGACTAGCGGGCGTCTCTGGGGCCAACGTCCTGACTTTC. Amino acid sequence: CASSRLAGVSGANVLTF. The chain employs TRBV7-9 and TRBJ2-6; TRBD2 aligns across 10 bases. CDR3 size: 17 residues. Per the germline V gene, CDR1 is SEHNR and CDR2 is FQNEAQ (reference sequence). Losses at the gene ends were 5 bases for V and 0 bases for J; bases not matched to a gene: 4.

This chain joins TRBV12-5 and TRBJ2-5; maybe TRBD1 (6 bases). Trimming removed 0 bases at V and 2 bases at J, with 13 bases between. The germline V gene encodes CDR1 LGHNT and CDR2 FRNRAP. CDR3 length equals 16 residues. DNA of the CDR3: TGTGCTAGTGGTTTGGTACTTGCTAGGGGGCAAGAGACCCAGTACTTC. The encoded protein is CASGLVLARGQETQYF. Combining the CDR3 with reference TRBV12-5 and TRBJ2-5 gives the whole variable domain DARVTQTPRHKVTEMGQEVTMRCQPILGHNTVFWYRQTMMQGLELLAYFRNRAPLDDSGMPKDRFSAEMPDATLATLKIQPSEPRDSAVYFCASGLVLARGQETQYFGPGTRLLVL.

V is TRBV9 and J is TRBJ2-3; 9 positions match TRBD2. Per the germline V gene, CDR1 is SGDLS and CDR2 is YYNGEE. V lost 2 bases to trimming and J lost 0 bases; unmatched junction nucleotides: 4. This CDR3 spans 16 amino acids. The CDR3 reads CASSVSSGVSTDTQYF. For the CDR3, the DNA is TGTGCCAGCAGCGTCTCTAGCGGGGTTAGCACAGATACGCAGTATTTT. Filled out from reference TRBV9 and TRBJ2-3, the complete variable domain reads DSGVTQTPKHLITATGQRVTLRCSPRSGDLSVYWYQQSLDQGLQFLIQYYNGEERAKGNILERFSAQQFPDLHSELNLSSLELGDSALYFCASSVSSGVSTDTQYFGPGTRLTVL.

This clone was found once. The chain couples TRBV7-8 to TRBJ2-7; D is possibly TRBD2 (5 bases). Trimming stripped 1 base from V and 3 bases from J, with 13 bases between. The CDR3 has 15 residues. The germline CDR1 and CDR2 sequences are SGHVS and FQNEAQ. Here the CDR3 reads CASSLVMYGDYEQYF. The CDR3 bases are TGTGCCAGCAGCTTAGTAATGTACGGGGACTACGAGCAGTACTTC.

The rearrangement joins TRBV4-1 to TRBJ1-2; TRBD1 matches at 7 bases. This CDR3 is 17 amino acids long. The germline CDR1 and CDR2 sequences are MGHRA and YSYEKL. Trimming removed 1 base from V and 8 bases from J; junction bases left unmatched: 16. The CDR3 loop is CASSQVLRTGLREGYTF. The CDR3 nucleotides read TGCGCCAGCAGCCAAGTTTTAAGGACAGGCCTGAGGGAGGGCTACACCTTC.

The V call is TRBV27, the J call TRBJ1-5; D may be TRBD1 (5 bases). Germline V CDR1 and CDR2: MNHEY, SMNVEV (reference sequence). Trimming stripped 5 bases from V and 1 base from J, with 12 bases between. The CDR3 totals 15 residues. Here the CDR3 DNA reads TGTGCCAGCAGTCTCCCCGGGGGGAGCAATCAGCCCCAGCATTTT. Translated, it gives CASSLPGGSNQPQHF.

This clone came up once. The chain joins TRBV7-9 to TRBJ2-5, with a tentative D call TRBD2 (5 bases). V lost 4 bases, J lost 1 base, and 10 bases lay in between. CDR3 length: 14 residues. Germline CDR1 is SEHNR and CDR2 is FQNEAQ (reference sequence). Here the CDR3 reads CASSSFAGQETQYF. DNA for the CDR3: TGTGCCAGCAGCTCCTTCGCGGGCCAAGAGACCCAGTACTTC.

The rearrangement uses TRBV6-6 and TRBJ2-7; 9 bases line up with TRBD2. With V trimmed by 4 bases and J by 6 bases, 4 bases remained unmatched. Per the germline V gene, CDR1 is MNHNY and CDR2 is SVGAGI (reference sequence). There are 13 residues in the CDR3. CDR3: CASSSGLAGEQYF. The DNA of the CDR3 is TGTGCCAGCAGTTCGGGACTAGCTGGCGAGCAGTACTTC.

The chain uses TRBV19 and TRBJ2-7, with D maybe TRBD1 (5 bases). V lost 4 bases and J 4 bases, leaving 11 bases between the germline ends. This CDR3 spans 13 amino acids. Looked up from germline, CDR1 is LNHDA and CDR2 is SQIVND (reference sequence). The chain's CDR3 is CASSTGRAYEQYF. CDR3 DNA: TGTGCCAGTAGTACGGGCAGGGCTTACGAGCAGTACTTC.

The chain carries TRBV5-1 and TRBJ2-1; 11 bases line up with TRBD1. The CDR3 consists of 15 residues. V lost 3 bases to trimming and J lost 2 bases; unmatched junction nucleotides: 1. The germline V gene encodes CDR1 SGHRS and CDR2 YFSETQ. In DNA, the CDR3 is TGCGCCAGCAGCTGGGGACAGGGGGCCTACAATGAGCAGTTCTTC. This sequence encodes CASSWGQGAYNEQFF.

The chain employs TRBV3-1 (or the pseudogene TRBV3-2) and TRBJ2-2; 7 bases align to TRBD1. In germline, CDR1 is LGHDT, CDR2 YNNKEL (reference sequence). The CDR3 has 17 amino acids. The junction had 11 bases not matched to a gene; V was cut back by 3 bases and J by 4 bases. The CDR3 loop reads CASSHADRVLGTGELFF. For the CDR3, the DNA is TGTGCCAGCAGCCATGCCGACAGGGTCCTGGGCACCGGGGAGCTGTTTTTT.

The gene calls are TRBV7-6 and TRBJ1-1; D uncertain. This CDR3 contains 14 residues. Looked up from germline, CDR1 is SGHVS and CDR2 is FNYEAQ. Trimming removed 1 base at V and 8 bases at J, with 14 bases between. CDR3 sequence: CASSLGGGSGEAFF. The DNA for the CDR3 is TGTGCCAGCAGCTTAGGAGGAGGGTCGGGGGAAGCTTTCTTT.

This chain connects TRBV5-4 to TRBJ2-7, with 10 bases identical to TRBD1. This CDR3 comprises 14 residues. The germline V gene encodes CDR1 SGHNT and CDR2 YYREEE (reference sequence). V shed 0 bases, J shed 4 bases, and the junction held 1 base outside the gene matches. CDR3: CASSLGQGAYEQYF. The CDR3 region has the DNA TGTGCCAGCAGCTTGGGACAGGGGGCTTACGAGCAGTACTTC.

This sequence joins TRBV3-1 (or the pseudogene TRBV3-2) and TRBJ2-5, with D hard to call. The CDR3 is 12 residues long. The V end was cut by 4 bases, the J end by 5 bases, with 8 bases between. CDR1 and CDR2 from the germline V gene are LGHDT and YNNKEL (reference sequence). CDR3 coding DNA: TGTGCCAGCAGCCTGGCAGATGAGACCCAGTACTTC. Its protein is CASSLADETQYF.